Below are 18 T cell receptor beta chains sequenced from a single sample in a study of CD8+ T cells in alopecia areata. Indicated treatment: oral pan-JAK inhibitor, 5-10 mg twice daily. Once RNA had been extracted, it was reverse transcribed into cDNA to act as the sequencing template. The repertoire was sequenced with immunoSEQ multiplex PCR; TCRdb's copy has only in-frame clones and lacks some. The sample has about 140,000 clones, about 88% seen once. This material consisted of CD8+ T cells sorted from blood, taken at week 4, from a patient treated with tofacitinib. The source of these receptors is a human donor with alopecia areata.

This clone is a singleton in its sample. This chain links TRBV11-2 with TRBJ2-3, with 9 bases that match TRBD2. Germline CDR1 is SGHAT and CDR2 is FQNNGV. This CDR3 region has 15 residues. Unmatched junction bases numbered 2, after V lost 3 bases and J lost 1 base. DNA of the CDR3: TGTGCCAGCAGCTTTAGCGGGGGCCGCACAGATACGCAGTATTTT. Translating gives CASSFSGGRTDTQYF.

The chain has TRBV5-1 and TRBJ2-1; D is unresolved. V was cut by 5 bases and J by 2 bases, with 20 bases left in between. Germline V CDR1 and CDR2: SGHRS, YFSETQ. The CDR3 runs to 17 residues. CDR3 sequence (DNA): TGCGCCAGCAGAAGTCCGGAACAGACATCGGCCTACAATGAGCAGTTCTTC. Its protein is CASRSPEQTSAYNEQFF.

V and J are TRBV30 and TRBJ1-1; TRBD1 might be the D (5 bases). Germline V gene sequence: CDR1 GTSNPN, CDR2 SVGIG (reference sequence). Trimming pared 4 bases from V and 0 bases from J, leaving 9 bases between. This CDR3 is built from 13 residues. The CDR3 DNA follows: TGTGCCTGGAATCAGGACATGAACACTGAAGCTTTCTTT. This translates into CAWNQDMNTEAFF.

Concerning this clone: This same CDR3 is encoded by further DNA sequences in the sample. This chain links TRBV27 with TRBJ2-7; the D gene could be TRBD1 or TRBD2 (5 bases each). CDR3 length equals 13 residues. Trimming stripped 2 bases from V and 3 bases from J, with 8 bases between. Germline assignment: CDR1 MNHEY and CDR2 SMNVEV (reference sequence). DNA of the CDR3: TGTGCCAGCAGTTTAGGGGGTCTCTACGAGCAGTACTTC. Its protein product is CASSLGGLYEQYF.

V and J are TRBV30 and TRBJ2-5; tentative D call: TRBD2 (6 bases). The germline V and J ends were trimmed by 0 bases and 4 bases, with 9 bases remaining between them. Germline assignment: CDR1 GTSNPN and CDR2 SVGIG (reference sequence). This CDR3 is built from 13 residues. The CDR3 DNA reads TGTGCCTGGAGTGTTCCCGGGAGAGAGACCCAGTACTTC. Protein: CAWSVPGRETQYF.

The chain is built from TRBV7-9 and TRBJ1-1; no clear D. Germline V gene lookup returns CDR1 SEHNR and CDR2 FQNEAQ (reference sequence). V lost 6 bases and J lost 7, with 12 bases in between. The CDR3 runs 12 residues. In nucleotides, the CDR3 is TGTGCCAGCAGACCGGAGGAGGATGAAGCTTTCTTT. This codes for CASRPEEDEAFF.

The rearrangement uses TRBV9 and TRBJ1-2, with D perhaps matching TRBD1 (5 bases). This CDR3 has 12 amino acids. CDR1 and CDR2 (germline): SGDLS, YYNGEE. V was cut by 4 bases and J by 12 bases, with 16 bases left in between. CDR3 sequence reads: CASSPEGQGHTF. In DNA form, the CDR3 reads TGTGCCAGCAGCCCAGAGGGTCAGGGACACACCTTC.

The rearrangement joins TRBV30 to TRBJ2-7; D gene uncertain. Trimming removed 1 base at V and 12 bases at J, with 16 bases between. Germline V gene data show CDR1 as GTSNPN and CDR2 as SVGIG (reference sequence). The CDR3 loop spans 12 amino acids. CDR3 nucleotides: TGTGCCTGGAGTGCTCTGCCAAGCTCATGGTACTTC. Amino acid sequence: CAWSALPSSWYF.

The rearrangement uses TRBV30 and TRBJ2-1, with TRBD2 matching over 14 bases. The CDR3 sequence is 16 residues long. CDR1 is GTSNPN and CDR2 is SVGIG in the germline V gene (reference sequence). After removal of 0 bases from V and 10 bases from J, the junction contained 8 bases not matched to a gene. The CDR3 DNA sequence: TGTGCCTGGAGTGTATTCGGACTAGCGGGAGGAGGGGAGCAGTTCTTC. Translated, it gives CAWSVFGLAGGGEQFF. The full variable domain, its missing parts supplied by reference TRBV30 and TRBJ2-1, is SQTIHQWPATLVQPVGSPLSLECTVEGTSNPNLYWYRQAAGRGLQLLFYSVGIGQISSEVPQNLSASRPQDRQFILSSKKLLLSDSGFYLCAWSVFGLAGGGEQFFGPGTRLTVL.

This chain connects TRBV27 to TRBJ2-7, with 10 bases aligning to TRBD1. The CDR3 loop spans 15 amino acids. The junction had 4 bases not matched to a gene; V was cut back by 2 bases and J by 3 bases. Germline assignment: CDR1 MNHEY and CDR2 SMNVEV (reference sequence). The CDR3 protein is CASSLRGTGDYEQYF. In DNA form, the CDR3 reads TGTGCCAGCAGTTTACGAGGGACAGGGGACTACGAGCAGTACTTC.

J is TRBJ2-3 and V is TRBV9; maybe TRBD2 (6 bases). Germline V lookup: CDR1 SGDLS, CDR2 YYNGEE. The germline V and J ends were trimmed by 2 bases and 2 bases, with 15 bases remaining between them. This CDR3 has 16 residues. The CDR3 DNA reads TGTGCCAGCAGCGTGGAGGGCCTGAATCCCACAGATACGCAGTATTTT. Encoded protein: CASSVEGLNPTDTQYF.

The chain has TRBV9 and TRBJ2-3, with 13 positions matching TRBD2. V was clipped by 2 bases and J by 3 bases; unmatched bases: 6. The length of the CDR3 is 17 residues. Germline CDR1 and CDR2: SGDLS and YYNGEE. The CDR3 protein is CASSVSLAGGPTDTQYF. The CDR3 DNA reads TGTGCCAGCAGCGTGTCACTAGCGGGGGGGCCGACAGATACGCAGTATTTT.

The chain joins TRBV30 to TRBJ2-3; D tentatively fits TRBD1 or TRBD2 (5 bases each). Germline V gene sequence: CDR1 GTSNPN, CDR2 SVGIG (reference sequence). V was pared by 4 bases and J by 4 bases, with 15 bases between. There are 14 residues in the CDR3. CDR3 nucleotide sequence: TGTGCCTGGAATCGGGGCGAGGGGTCAGATACGCAGTATTTT. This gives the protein CAWNRGEGSDTQYF.

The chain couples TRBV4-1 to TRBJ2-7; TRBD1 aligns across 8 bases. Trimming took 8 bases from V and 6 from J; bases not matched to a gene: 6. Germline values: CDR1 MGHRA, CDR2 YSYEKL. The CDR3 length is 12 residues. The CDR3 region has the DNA TGCGCCAGCGGCGCAGGGGGCGGCGAGCAGTACTTC. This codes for CASGAGGGEQYF.

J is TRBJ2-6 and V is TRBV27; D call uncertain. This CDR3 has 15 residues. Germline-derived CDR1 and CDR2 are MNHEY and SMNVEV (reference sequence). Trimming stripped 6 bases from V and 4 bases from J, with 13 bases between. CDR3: CASSSVPPGANVLTF. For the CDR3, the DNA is TGTGCCAGCAGCTCGGTTCCCCCGGGGGCCAACGTCCTGACTTTC.

CDR3 in DNA: TGTGCCAGCAGTGGTAGCGGGAACACAGATACGCAGTATTTT. Amino acids: CASSGSGNTDTQYF. The V call is TRBV7-8, the J call TRBJ2-3, with 8 bases matching TRBD2. Germline trimming cut 6 bases from V and 2 bases from J; bases unmatched to any gene: 4. The CDR3 spans 14 residues. Germline CDR1 reads SGHVS; CDR2 reads FQNEAQ.

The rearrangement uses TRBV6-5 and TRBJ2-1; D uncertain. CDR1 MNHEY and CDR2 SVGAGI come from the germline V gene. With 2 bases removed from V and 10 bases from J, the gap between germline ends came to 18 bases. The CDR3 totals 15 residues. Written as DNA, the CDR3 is TGTGCCAGCAGTTACAGTACTGCGACATCTAGGGAGCAGTTCTTC. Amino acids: CASSYSTATSREQFF.

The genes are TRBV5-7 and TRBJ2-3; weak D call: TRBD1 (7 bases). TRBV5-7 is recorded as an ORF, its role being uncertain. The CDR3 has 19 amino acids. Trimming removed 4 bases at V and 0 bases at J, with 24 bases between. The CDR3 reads CASSPSAGQLYPSTDTQYF. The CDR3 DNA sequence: TGTGCCAGCAGCCCCTCGGCGGGACAGCTCTATCCAAGCACAGATACGCAGTATTTT.